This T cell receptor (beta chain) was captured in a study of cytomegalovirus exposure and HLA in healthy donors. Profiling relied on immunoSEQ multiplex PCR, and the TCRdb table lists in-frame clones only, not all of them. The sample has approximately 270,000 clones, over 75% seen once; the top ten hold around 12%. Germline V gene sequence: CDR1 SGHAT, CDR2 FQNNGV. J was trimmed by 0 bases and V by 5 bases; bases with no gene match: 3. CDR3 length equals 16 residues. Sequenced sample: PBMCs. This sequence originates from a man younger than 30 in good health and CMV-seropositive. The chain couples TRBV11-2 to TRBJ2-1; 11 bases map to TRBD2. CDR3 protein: CASSRLAGLSYNEQFF. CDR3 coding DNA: TGTGCCAGCAGCCGACTAGCGGGACTCTCCTACAATGAGCAGTTCTTC.